This passage covers 15 T cell receptor beta chains from one sample sequenced in a study of identical twins. MiXCR was run by TCRdb on the 5' RACE reads, yielding one entry per CDR3 protein. Of roughly 350,000 distinct CDR3 sequences in the sample, around 12% were seen once. These data also featured in a second study, about yellow fever vaccine responses in identical twins.

The sequencing sample was made of CD8+ T cells sorted from blood. The receptors were gathered from a woman aged 18-30 years in good health.

This clonotype was picked up a small number of times. V and J are TRBV25-1 and TRBJ2-5; the match to TRBD1 covers 7 bases. CDR3 length equals 14 residues. Germline CDR1 is MGHDK and CDR2 is SYGVNS. Losses at the gene ends were 4 bases for V and 5 bases for J; bases not matched to a gene: 7. CDR3 bases: TGTGCCAGCAGTGCTCCGAGCAGGGGGGAGACCCAGTACTTC. It codes for CASSAPSRGETQYF.

The chain couples TRBV28 to TRBJ1-1, with D possibly TRBD1 on 5 matching bases. Trimming shortened V by 2 bases and J by 0 bases, and 25 bases separated the two germline ends. CDR1 is MDHEN and CDR2 is SYDVKM in the germline V gene. The CDR3 covers 20 residues. CDR3 coding DNA: TGTGCCAGCAGTTTACCGGCCAGTCTTATGGAGACAGCTATGAACACTGAAGCTTTCTTT. Protein sequence: CASSLPASLMETAMNTEAFF. The whole variable domain, filled in from reference TRBV28 and TRBJ1-1, reads DVKVTQSSRYLVKRTGEKVFLECVQDMDHENMFWYRQDPGLGLRLIYFSYDVKMKEKGDIPEGYSVSREKKERFSLILESASTNQTSMYLCASSLPASLMETAMNTEAFFGQGTRLTVV.

This clonotype came up many times. The chain is built from TRBV6-1 and TRBJ1-6; TRBD1 matches at 8 bases. The CDR3 spans 16 residues. Trimming took 2 bases from V and 1 from J; bases not matched to a gene: 1. Looked up from germline, CDR1 is MNHNS and CDR2 is SASEGT. DNA for the CDR3: TGTGCCAGCAGTGAAACAGGGGGATCCTATAATTCACCCCTCCACTTT. Translation: CASSETGGSYNSPLHF.

This clonotype has at least ten counts. The chain links TRBV5-6 to TRBJ2-7; no firm D call. This CDR3 has 12 amino acids. Per the germline V gene, CDR1 is SGHDT and CDR2 is YYEEEE. Trimming took off 1 base at V and 5 bases at J, with 7 bases between the two ends. The CDR3 loop reads CASSLFGDEQYV. DNA for the CDR3: TGTGCCAGCAGCTTGTTTGGGGACGAGCAGTACGTC.

This clonotype was seen a handful of times. The chain has TRBV12-3 or TRBV12-4 and TRBJ2-5; D perhaps matches TRBD1 (5 bases). This CDR3 comprises 16 residues. V was clipped by 5 bases and J by 2 bases, with 18 bases between them. The CDR3: CASSNKQVFPQETQYF. CDR3 DNA sequence: TGTGCCAGCAGTAACAAACAGGTTTTTCCTCAAGAGACCCAGTACTTC.

This clonotype turned up a few times. This rearrangement joins TRBV6-4 to TRBJ2-1; 8 bases align to TRBD2. From germline, CDR1 is MRHNA and CDR2 SNTAGT. CDR3 length equals 15 residues. J gave up 6 bases and V 3 bases, and 7 bases lay outside the gene matches. The CDR3 spells CASSEGLGEGNEQFF. DNA of the CDR3: TGTGCCAGCAGTGAGGGACTAGGAGAAGGCAATGAGCAGTTCTTC.

This clonotype was found many times. V and J are TRBV4-2 and TRBJ2-2; D not certain. The CDR3 covers 15 residues. V was pared by 0 bases and J by 5 bases, with 10 bases between. The germline V gene has CDR1 LGHNA and CDR2 YNFKEQ. The CDR3 here is CASSQDRLGTGELFF. In DNA, the CDR3 is TGTGCCAGCAGCCAAGATCGGCTGGGAACCGGGGAGCTGTTTTTT.

The chain uses TRBV6-5 and TRBJ2-7; D is possibly TRBD2 (7 bases). Trimming cost V 2 bases and J 4 bases, with 12 bases left between them. There are 14 residues in the CDR3. Germline CDR1 MNHEY, CDR2 SVGAGI. Written as DNA, the CDR3 is TGTGCCAGCAGTTACAGGGGGGGTGAGTACGAGCAGTACGTC. Translating it yields CASSYRGGEYEQYV.

The chain employs TRBV11-2 and TRBJ2-7; D not certain. This CDR3 spans 14 amino acids. The V end was cut by 5 bases, the J end by 2 bases, with 13 bases between. The V gene's germline CDR1 is SGHAT and CDR2 FQNNGV. The CDR3 is CASSPPGRAYEQYV. In DNA form, the CDR3 reads TGTGCCAGCAGCCCTCCCGGCAGAGCCTACGAGCAGTACGTC.

The chain uses TRBV20-1 and TRBJ2-1, with 8 positions matching TRBD2. The CDR3 covers 12 residues. The germline CDR1 and CDR2 sequences are DFQATT and SNEGSKA (reference sequence). The J segment lost 10 bases and the V segment lost 8 bases, leaving 10 bases of the junction unmatched. CDR3 sequence: CSPPPRGGEQFF. The DNA of the CDR3 is TGCAGTCCCCCGCCCCGGGGGGGGGAGCAGTTCTTC.

This sequence joins TRBV28 and TRBJ2-2; D remains ambiguous. CDR3 length: 12 residues. CDR1 MDHEN and CDR2 SYDVKM come from the germline V gene. Trimming pared 5 bases from V and 5 bases from J, leaving 6 bases between. CDR3 nucleotides: TGTGCCAGCAGTATTGGGACCGGGGAGCTGTTTTTT. This translates into CASSIGTGELFF.

The chain combines TRBV24-1 with TRBJ1-5, with a possible D match to TRBD1 (6 bases). V was shortened by 3 bases and J by 1 base, with 15 bases between the two germline ends. The CDR3 is 17 amino acids. From germline, CDR1 is KGHDR and CDR2 SFDVKD. CDR3: CATSDESGDGSNQPQHF. In nucleotides, the CDR3 is TGTGCCACCAGTGATGAATCAGGGGATGGGAGCAATCAGCCCCAGCATTTT.

There are a few counts of this clonotype. The J gene is TRBJ2-3, the V gene TRBV5-6; D possibly corresponds to TRBD2 (5 bases). The V and J ends lost 4 bases and 5 bases respectively, with 17 bases between them. The CDR3 is 15 amino acids. Germline CDR1 SGHDT, CDR2 YYEEEE. CDR3 loop: CASSAWASWRDTQYF. The CDR3 DNA reads as TGTGCCAGCAGCGCGTGGGCTAGCTGGAGAGATACGCAGTATTTT.

This clonotype has just a few counts. The V call is TRBV12-3 or TRBV12-4, the J call TRBJ2-7, with TRBD1 matching 10 bases. There are 13 residues in the CDR3. Germline trimming cut 8 bases from V and 5 bases from J; bases unmatched to any gene: 6. DNA for the CDR3: TGTGCCAGCTCCGGGACAGGGGTGGACGAGCAGTACTTC. This encodes CASSGTGVDEQYF.

The rearrangement uses TRBV12-3 or TRBV12-4 and TRBJ2-2; TRBD2 matches at 8 bases. The V segment lost 7 bases and the J segment 6 bases; nucleotides outside the gene matches: 13. The CDR3 sequence is 16 residues long. CDR3 region: CASISGTGTRSGELFF. The CDR3 nucleotides are TGTGCCAGCATTTCTGGAACAGGGACTAGATCCGGGGAGCTGTTTTTT.